This is a list of T cell receptor beta chains from one sample in a study of Graves' ophthalmopathy and Graves' hyperthyroidism. TCRdb re-called the multiplex PCR reads with MiXCR, one entry per CDR3 protein. The sample has around 600,000 distinct CDR3 sequences, roughly 41% seen once. The specimen sequenced was peripheral blood. Receptor source: an adult man with Graves' ophthalmopathy. Both conserved end residues are part of each CDR3. The D gene is left open where the match is weak. Some rows mark clone size as missing; the rest say once, few, many or name a class of expanded clone.

>TRBJ2-7|TRBV10-3|NA|few
CASSPQDPGLGSSYEQYF
TGTGCCAGCAGCCCGCAAGACCCGGGGTTGGGTAGCTCCTACGAGCAGTACTTC
>TRBJ2-5|TRBV25-1|NA|NA
CASSERDYNEQYF
TGTGCCAGCAGTGAGCGGGATTACAATGAGCAGTACTTC
>TRBJ2-1|TRBV7-2|NA|NA
CASSLVGRGWQFF
TGTGCCAGCAGCTTAGTTGGCAGGGGATGGCAGTTCTTC
>TRBJ2-5|TRBV30|TRBD1|few
CAWSTGTGSETQYF
TGTGCCTGGAGTACCGGGACAGGGTCAGAGACCCAGTACTTC
>TRBJ1-5|TRBV20-1|NA|NA
CSARDLGGGAQETQHF
TGCAGTGCTAGAGATCTTGGCGGGGGTGCACAAGAGACCCAGCATTTT
>TRBJ1-5|TRBV9|NA|NA
CASSSGLPRNQPQHF
TGTGCCAGCAGCTCCGGACTGCCCCGCAATCAGCCCCAGCATTTT
>TRBJ1-4|TRBV10-3|TRBD1|few
CAISKNLQGAESNEKLFF
TGTGCCATCAGTAAAAACCTACAGGGGGCCGAATCTAATGAAAAACTGTTTTTT
>TRBJ1-1|TRBV14|NA|many
CASSQASRGRVAFF
TGTGCCAGCAGCCAAGCGTCGAGGGGCAGGGTAGCTTTCTTT
>TRBJ2-7|TRBV6-1|NA|NA
CASIGGLSYEQYF
TGTGCCAGCATCGGGGGCCTCTCCTACGAGCAGTACTTC
>TRBJ2-7|TRBV10-3|TRBD2|many
CAISESAGGGNEQYF
TGTGCCATCAGTGAGTCAGCGGGAGGAGGAAACGAGCAGTACTTC
>TRBJ1-6|TRBV19|NA|few
CASSPLPRGRTYNSPLHF
TGTGCCAGTAGTCCCCTCCCCCGGGGGAGAACCTATAATTCACCCCTCCACTTT
>TRBJ2-5|TRBV30|TRBD2|few
CAWSEAGGWTQYF
TGTGCCTGGAGTGAAGCGGGGGGATGGACCCAGTACTTC
>TRBJ2-7|TRBV5-8|TRBD1|many
CASSTMTGHEQYF
TGTGCCAGCAGCACCATGACAGGGCACGAGCAGTACTTC
>TRBJ2-7|TRBV6-1|NA|many
CASSKGGYEQYF
TGTGCCAGCAGCAAGGGGGGGTACGAGCAGTACTTC
>TRBJ2-2|TRBV5-1|TRBD2|NA
CASSTAGAETGELFF
TGCGCCAGCAGCACAGCGGGAGCAGAGACCGGGGAGCTGTTTTTT
>TRBJ1-1|TRBV9|TRBD1|many
CASSVGDSAEAFF
TGTGCCAGCAGCGTAGGGGACAGCGCTGAAGCTTTCTTT
>TRBJ1-3|TRBV19|NA|NA
CASSSGTHSSGNTIYF
TGTGCCAGTAGTTCCGGGACACATAGCTCTGGAAACACCATATATTTT
>TRBJ2-7|TRBV6-5|TRBD2|NA
CASRATSGTYEQYF
TGTGCCAGCAGGGCCACTAGCGGCACCTACGAGCAGTACTTC
>TRBJ1-4|TRBV29-1|TRBD1|NA
CSVAVQGAGEKLFF
TGCAGCGTTGCGGTACAGGGGGCTGGTGAAAAACTGTTTTTT
>TRBJ1-3|TRBV29-1|NA|NA
CSVRGTISSGNTIYF
TGCAGCGTGAGGGGGACAATCTCCTCTGGAAACACCATATATTTT
>TRBJ2-2|TRBV11-2|NA|few
CASSLDQGIGELFF
TGTGCCAGCAGCTTAGATCAGGGTATCGGGGAGCTGTTTTTT
>TRBJ2-7|TRBV7-2|TRBD2|once
CASSFRRGAAYEQYF
TGTGCCAGCAGCTTTCGGCGGGGGGCAGCCTACGAGCAGTACTTC
>TRBJ1-2|TRBV29-1|TRBD1|many
CSVNYGDRGASGGYTF
TGCAGCGTGAATTACGGGGACAGGGGGGCTTCGGGCGGCTACACCTTC
>TRBJ2-7|TRBV9|NA|NA
CASSPGAEYEQYF
TGTGCCAGCTCACCAGGCGCGGAATACGAGCAGTACTTC
>TRBJ1-5|TRBV2|TRBD1|many
CASRRQGLNQPQHF
TGTGCCAGCAGGAGACAGGGACTCAATCAGCCCCAGCATTTT
>TRBJ1-2|TRBV24-1|NA|NA
CATRDLPYGYTF
TGTGCCACCAGGGATCTTCCCTATGGCTACACCTTC
>TRBJ1-5|TRBV6-5|NA|few
CASSVSRDWNQPQHF
TGTGCCAGCAGCGTATCCCGGGACTGGAATCAGCCCCAGCATTTT
>TRBJ2-5|TRBV12-3/TRBV12-4|NA|many
CASSLVAETQYF
TGTGCCAGCAGCTTAGTAGCGGAGACCCAGTACTTC
>TRBJ1-5|TRBV7-2|NA|many
CASSPGESNQPQHF
TGTGCCAGCAGCCCCGGGGAGAGCAATCAGCCCCAGCATTTT
>TRBJ1-6|TRBV24-1|NA|NA
CATSDLDRSSNSPLHF
TGTGCCACCAGTGATTTGGATCGGAGTTCTAATTCACCCCTCCACTTT
>TRBJ2-2|TRBV11-1|TRBD2|NA
CASSLAGNTGTTGELFF
TGTGCCAGCAGTTTAGCGGGGAATACAGGTACCACCGGGGAGCTGTTTTTT
>TRBJ1-6|TRBV7-8|NA|NA
CASSLGRGAGSPLHF
TGTGCCAGCAGCTTAGGACGGGGCGCAGGTTCACCCCTCCACTTT
>TRBJ1-2|TRBV25-1|NA|many
CASSFEGRGNYGYTF
TGTGCCAGCAGTTTCGAAGGGCGGGGTAACTATGGCTACACCTTC
>TRBJ1-3|TRBV19|NA|NA
CASSIERGRNTIYF
TGTGCCAGTAGTATCGAGAGGGGCCGGAACACCATATATTTT
>TRBJ2-7|TRBV4-2|TRBD1|NA
CASSQEGTGSYYEQYF
TGTGCCAGCAGCCAAGAGGGGACAGGGTCGTACTACGAGCAGTACTTC
>TRBJ2-5|TRBV20-1|NA|many
CSAREVGDAEETQYF
TGCAGTGCTAGAGAAGTGGGGGACGCGGAAGAGACCCAGTACTTC
>TRBJ2-7|TRBV5-1|NA|few
CASSTDTGYEQYF
TGCGCCAGCAGTACCGACACGGGATACGAGCAGTACTTC
>TRBJ2-2|TRBV12-3/TRBV12-4|NA|many
CASRWTGRGLTWTGELFF
TGTGCCAGCAGGTGGACAGGGAGGGGATTAACGTGGACCGGGGAGCTGTTTTTT
>TRBJ2-5|TRBV5-1|NA|many
CASSFDSGTQYF
TGCGCCAGCAGCTTTGACAGTGGGACCCAGTACTTC
>TRBJ2-5|TRBV7-9|NA|many
CASSFVPQAQETQYF
TGTGCCAGCAGCTTCGTCCCCCAGGCACAAGAGACCCAGTACTTC
>TRBJ1-5|TRBV19|NA|NA
CASSINSNPSSQHF
TGTGCCAGTAGTATAAATTCTAATCCCTCCTCCCAGCATTTT
>TRBJ1-1|TRBV10-3|NA|NA
CASTPGQNTEAFF
TGTGCCAGCACTCCGGGACAAAACACTGAAGCTTTCTTT
>TRBJ1-1|TRBV30|TRBD1|few
CAWDKTGVPEAFF
TGTGCCTGGGATAAAACAGGGGTCCCTGAAGCTTTCTTT
>TRBJ2-6|TRBV6-6|NA|many
CASSFTGPGANVLTF
TGTGCCAGCAGTTTTACGGGGCCTGGGGCCAACGTCCTGACTTTC
>TRBJ1-2|TRBV5-1|TRBD1|NA
CASRVVGGRGLRGYTF
TGCGCCAGCAGGGTAGTTGGAGGCAGGGGGCTTCGTGGCTACACCTTC
>TRBJ2-1|TRBV12-3/TRBV12-4|TRBD2|NA
CASSLAESSAVNEQFF
TGTGCCAGCAGTCTAGCGGAGAGCTCCGCCGTGAATGAGCAGTTCTTC
>TRBJ1-3|TRBV15|NA|NA
CATSSPQDAGNTIYF
TGTGCCACCAGCAGCCCTCAGGATGCTGGAAACACCATATATTTT
>TRBJ1-2|TRBV10-3|NA|NA
CAISAWGSSTF
TGTGCCATCAGTGCTTGGGGGAGTTCCACCTTC